The clone carrying this T cell receptor beta chain was seen a single time. Its cognate antigen is unknown. With 60 Vbeta and 13 Jbeta primers, the PCR was carried out. TCRdb's copy holds only in-frame clones and misses some; the assay was immunoSEQ multiplex PCR. This sample has about 150,000 clones, with 81% found just once. This sample was taken from a study of cytomegalovirus exposure and HLA in healthy donors. Study results and limitations: There were a few CMV-associated chains whose specificity for CMV antigens was confirmed in vitro. TCR beta chains associated with HLA were, in a later analysis, more clonally expanded than equally common others. The study put 150 or so TCR beta chains on its list as cytomegalovirus-associated. As was reported, the HLA-A and HLA-B alleles of most subjects were accurately predicted from TCR beta sequences.

V was cut by 7 bases and J by 4 bases, with 13 bases left in between. The CDR3 sequence is 12 residues long. From germline, CDR1 is SQVTM and CDR2 ANQGSEA. The chain joins TRBV29-1 to TRBJ1-1; possible D gene TRBD1, 5 bases. The receptor comes from a man between 45 and 60 years old in good health and CMV-seropositive. The material sequenced was PBMCs. CDR3 protein: CSAPEGPTEAFF. The DNA of the CDR3 is TGCAGCGCCCCGGAGGGGCCCACTGAAGCTTTCTTT.